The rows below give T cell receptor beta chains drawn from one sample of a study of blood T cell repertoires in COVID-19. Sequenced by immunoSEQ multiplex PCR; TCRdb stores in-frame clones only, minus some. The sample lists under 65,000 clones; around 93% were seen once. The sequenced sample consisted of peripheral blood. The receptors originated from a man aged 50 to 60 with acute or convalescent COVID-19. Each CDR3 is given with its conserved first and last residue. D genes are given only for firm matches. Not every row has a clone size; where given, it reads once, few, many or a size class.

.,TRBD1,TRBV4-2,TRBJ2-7,CASSQTGGSLYEQYF,TGTGCCAGCAGCCAGACAGGGGGCTCGCTCTACGAGCAGTACTTC
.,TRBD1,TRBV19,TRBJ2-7,CASSITGATHYEQYF,TGTGCCAGTAGTATCACAGGGGCCACACACTACGAGCAGTACTTC
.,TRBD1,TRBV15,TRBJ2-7,CATSTDRGYEQYF,TGTGCCACCAGCACAGACAGGGGTTACGAGCAGTACTTC
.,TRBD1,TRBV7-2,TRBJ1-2,CASSWTGENYGYTF,TGTGCCAGCAGCTGGACAGGGGAGAACTATGGCTACACCTTC
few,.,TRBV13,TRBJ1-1,CASSRDTEAFF,TGTGCCAGCAGCCGGGACACTGAAGCTTTCTTT
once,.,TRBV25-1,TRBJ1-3,CASSANSGNTIYF,TGTGCCAGCAGTGCTAATTCGGGAAACACCATATATTTT
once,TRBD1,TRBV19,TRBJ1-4,CASSINRGEKLFF,TGTGCCAGTAGTATAAACAGGGGTGAAAAACTGTTTTTT
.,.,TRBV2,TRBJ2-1,CASSEAQRRVNEQFF,TGTGCCAGCAGTGAAGCGCAGCGGCGAGTAAATGAGCAGTTCTTC
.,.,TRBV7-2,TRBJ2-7,CASTSNRNSYEQYF,TGTGCCAGCACCTCAAACAGAAACTCCTACGAGCAGTACTTC
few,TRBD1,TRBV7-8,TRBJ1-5,CASSPTRQGVRQPQHF,TGTGCCAGCAGCCCCACCCGACAGGGCGTGAGGCAGCCCCAGCATTTT
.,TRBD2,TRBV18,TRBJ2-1,CASSPSGGSSYNEQFF,TGTGCCAGCTCACCGTCGGGGGGGAGCTCCTACAATGAGCAGTTCTTC
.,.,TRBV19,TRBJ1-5,CASSKGTRNQPQHF,TGTGCCAGTAGTAAAGGGACACGGAATCAGCCCCAGCATTTT
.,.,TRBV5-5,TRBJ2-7,CASSLRPPSYEQYF,TGTGCCAGCAGCTTGCGTCCCCCGTCCTACGAGCAGTACTTC
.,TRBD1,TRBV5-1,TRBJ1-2,CASSQQGYYGYTF,TGCGCCAGCAGCCAACAGGGGTACTATGGCTACACCTTC
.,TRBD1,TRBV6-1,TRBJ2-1,CASSERTGWGEQFF,TGTGCCAGCAGTGAAAGGACAGGGTGGGGTGAGCAGTTCTTC
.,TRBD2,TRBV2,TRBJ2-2,CASRAGGDTGELFF,TGTGCCAGCAGGGCGGGGGGCGACACCGGGGAGCTGTTTTTT
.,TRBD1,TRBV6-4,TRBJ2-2,CASSTGGANTGELFF,TGTGCCAGCAGTACAGGGGGCGCGAACACCGGGGAGCTGTTTTTT
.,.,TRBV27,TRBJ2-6,CASSFMADLGIWGANVLTF,TGTGCCAGCAGTTTTATGGCGGACTTGGGGATATGGGGGGCCAACGTCCTGACTTTC
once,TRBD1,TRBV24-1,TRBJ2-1,CATQGERVNEQFF,TGTGCCACCCAGGGGGAAAGAGTCAATGAGCAGTTCTTC
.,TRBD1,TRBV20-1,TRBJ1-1,CSASGEQGGTEAFF,TGCAGTGCTAGTGGAGAACAGGGGGGGACTGAAGCTTTCTTT
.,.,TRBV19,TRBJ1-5,CASSGRGFSNQPQHF,TGTGCCAGTAGTGGGAGGGGGTTTAGCAATCAGCCCCAGCATTTT
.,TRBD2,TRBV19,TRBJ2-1,CASSFLAGSYNEQFF,TGTGCCAGTAGTTTCTTAGCGGGGTCCTACAATGAGCAGTTCTTC
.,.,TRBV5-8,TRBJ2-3,CASSMAGTDTQYF,TGTGCCAGCAGCATGGCGGGCACAGATACGCAGTATTTT
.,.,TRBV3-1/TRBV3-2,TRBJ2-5,CASSSRGSETQYF,TGTGCCAGCAGCTCCCGAGGGTCGGAGACCCAGTACTTC
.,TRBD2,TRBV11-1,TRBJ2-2,CASSLLAGAVTGELFF,TGTGCCAGCAGCCTACTAGCGGGGGCCGTAACCGGGGAGCTGTTTTTT
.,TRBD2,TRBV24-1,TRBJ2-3,CATRGAGGPNTQYF,TGTGCCACCAGAGGAGCGGGGGGCCCTAATACGCAGTATTTT
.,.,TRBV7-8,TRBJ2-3,CASSLGSATQRTDTQYF,TGTGCCAGCAGCTTAGGATCGGCGACTCAGCGGACAGATACGCAGTATTTT
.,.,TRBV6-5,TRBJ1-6,CASTPGGFNSPLHF,TGTGCCAGCACCCCCGGAGGGTTTAATTCACCCCTCCACTTT
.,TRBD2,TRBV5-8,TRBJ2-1,CASSLEKTSGGANEQFF,TGTGCCAGCAGCTTGGAGAAGACTAGCGGGGGGGCAAATGAGCAGTTCTTC
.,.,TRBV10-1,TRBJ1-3,CASSRTGIGNTIYF,TGCGCCAGCAGTCGAACAGGAATTGGAAACACCATATATTTT
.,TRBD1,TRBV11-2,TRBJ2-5,CASSIGQAPETQYF,TGTGCCAGCAGCATAGGACAGGCCCCCGAGACCCAGTACTTC
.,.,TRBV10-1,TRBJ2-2,CASSESAGNTGELFF,TGCGCCAGCAGTGAGTCTGCAGGCAACACCGGGGAGCTGTTTTTT
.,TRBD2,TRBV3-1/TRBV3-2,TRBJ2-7,CASSQTGLAGGHTPYEQYF,TGTGCCAGCAGCCAAACCGGACTAGCGGGGGGCCACACTCCCTACGAGCAGTACTTC
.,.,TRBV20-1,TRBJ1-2,CSASIPRVAGVGGYTF,TGCAGTGCTAGTATCCCGAGGGTTGCGGGGGTAGGGGGCTACACCTTC
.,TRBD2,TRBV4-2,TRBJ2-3,CASSQSGVGAGVDTQYF,TGTGCCAGCAGCCAATCGGGGGTCGGCGCGGGGGTAGATACGCAGTATTTT
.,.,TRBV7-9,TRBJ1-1,CASSWTDTEAFF,TGTGCCAGCAGCTGGACAGACACTGAAGCTTTCTTT
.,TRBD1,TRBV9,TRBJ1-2,CASSDRGGYGYTF,TGTGCCAGCAGCGACAGGGGCGGCTATGGCTACACCTTC
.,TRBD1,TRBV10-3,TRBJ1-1,CAISESQGASPEAFF,TGTGCCATCAGTGAGTCCCAGGGGGCGAGCCCTGAAGCTTTCTTT
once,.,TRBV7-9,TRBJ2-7,CASSSRGASGYSYEQYF,TGTGCCAGCAGCTCACGGGGGGCCTCGGGATACTCCTACGAGCAGTACTTC
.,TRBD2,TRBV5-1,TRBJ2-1,CASSLGLAGAAYNEQFF,TGCGCCAGCAGCTTGGGACTAGCGGGGGCCGCCTACAATGAGCAGTTCTTC
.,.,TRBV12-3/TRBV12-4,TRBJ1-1,CASSFRGEAFF,TGTGCCAGCAGTTTTAGGGGGGAAGCTTTCTTT
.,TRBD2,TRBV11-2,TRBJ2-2,CASSFPRRGGYTGELFF,TGTGCCAGCAGCTTCCCCCGGCGGGGGGGCTACACCGGGGAGCTGTTTTTT
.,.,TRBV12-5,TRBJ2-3,CASGWEPGSGTDTQYF,TGTGCTAGTGGTTGGGAGCCCGGGAGTGGCACAGATACGCAGTATTTT
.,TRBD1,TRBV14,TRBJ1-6,CASSQATPLKWDRGNSPLHF,TGTGCCAGCAGCCAAGCCACACCTTTAAAATGGGACAGGGGTAATTCACCCCTCCACTTT
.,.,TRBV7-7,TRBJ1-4,CASSLTPGGVTNEKLFF,TGTGCCAGCAGCTTAACACCCGGGGGAGTCACAAATGAAAAACTGTTTTTT
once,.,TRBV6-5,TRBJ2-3,CASSSKSDTDTQYF,TGTGCCAGCAGTTCCAAATCAGACACAGATACGCAGTATTTT
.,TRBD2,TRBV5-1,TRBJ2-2,CASSLGAGVTNTGELFF,TGCGCCAGCAGCTTGGGTGCGGGGGTAACGAACACCGGGGAGCTGTTTTTT
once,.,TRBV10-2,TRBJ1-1,CASSLGTGPGTEAFF,TGCGCCAGCAGTCTAGGTACAGGGCCCGGCACTGAAGCTTTCTTT
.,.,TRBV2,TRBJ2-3,CASSRTQGNTQYF,TGTGCCAGCAGTCGTACCCAGGGGAATACGCAGTATTTT
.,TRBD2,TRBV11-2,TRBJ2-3,CASSLGPAGGPDTQYF,TGTGCCAGCAGCTTGGGCCCAGCGGGGGGGCCAGATACGCAGTATTTT
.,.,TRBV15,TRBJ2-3,CATSRDSRAADTQYF,TGTGCCACCAGCAGAGATTCGCGGGCGGCAGATACGCAGTATTTT
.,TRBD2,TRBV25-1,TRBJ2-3,CASSEHGAGADTQYF,TGTGCCAGCAGTGAACACGGCGCGGGGGCAGATACGCAGTATTTT
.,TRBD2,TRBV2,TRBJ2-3,CAGVSGGSTDTQYF,TGTGCCGGAGTTAGCGGGGGCAGCACAGATACGCAGTATTTT
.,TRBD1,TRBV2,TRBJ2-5,CASGGPPGQDLQETQYF,TGTGCCAGCGGTGGCCCTCCGGGACAGGACCTCCAAGAGACCCAGTACTTC